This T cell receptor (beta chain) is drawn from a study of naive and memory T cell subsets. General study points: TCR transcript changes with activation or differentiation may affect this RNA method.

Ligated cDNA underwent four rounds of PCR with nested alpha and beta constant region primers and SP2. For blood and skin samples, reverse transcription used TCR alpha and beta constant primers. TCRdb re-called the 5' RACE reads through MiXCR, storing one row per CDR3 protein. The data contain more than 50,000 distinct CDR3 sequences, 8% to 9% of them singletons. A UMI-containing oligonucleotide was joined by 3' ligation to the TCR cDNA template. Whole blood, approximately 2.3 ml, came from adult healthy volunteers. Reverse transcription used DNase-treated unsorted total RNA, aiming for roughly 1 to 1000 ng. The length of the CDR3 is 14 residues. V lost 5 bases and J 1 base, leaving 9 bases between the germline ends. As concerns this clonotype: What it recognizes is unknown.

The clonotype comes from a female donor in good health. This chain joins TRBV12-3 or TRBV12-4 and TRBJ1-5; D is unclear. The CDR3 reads CASSNRESNQPQHF. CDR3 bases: TGTGCCAGCAGTAACCGGGAGAGCAATCAGCCCCAGCATTTT.